This TCR beta chain was recorded in a study of cytomegalovirus exposure and HLA in healthy donors. This clone was counted only a few times. No antigen is known for it. This CDR3 comprises 16 residues. From germline, CDR1 is SGDLS and CDR2 YYNGEE. V shed 0 bases and J 5 bases; nucleotides not matched to a gene: 5. The PCR employed 60 Vbeta primers together with 13 Jbeta primers. Sequencing was performed with immunoSEQ multiplex PCR; in TCRdb, only in-frame clones are kept and a portion is missing. The data hold roughly 190,000 clones, with 79% observed a single time. Every donor was a healthy person donating bone marrow. Points from the study as a whole: The authors later found HLA-associated TCR beta chains more clonally expanded than equally common others. By a later analysis, the bulk of CMV-associated TCR beta chains appeared HLA-restricted.

V gene TRBV9 combines with J gene TRBJ1-5; 10 bases line up with TRBD1. The sequencing input was PBMCs. The receptor comes from a girl aged 10-17 years in good health and CMV-seropositive. CDR3 sequence: CASSVGPGTGDQPQHF. The CDR3 DNA is TGTGCCAGCAGCGTAGGCCCCGGGACAGGGGATCAGCCCCAGCATTTT. The whole variable domain, remainder taken from reference TRBV9 and TRBJ1-5, is DSGVTQTPKHLITATGQRVTLRCSPRSGDLSVYWYQQSLDQGLQFLIQYYNGEERAKGNILERFSAQQFPDLHSELNLSSLELGDSALYFCASSVGPGTGDQPQHFGDGTRLSIL.